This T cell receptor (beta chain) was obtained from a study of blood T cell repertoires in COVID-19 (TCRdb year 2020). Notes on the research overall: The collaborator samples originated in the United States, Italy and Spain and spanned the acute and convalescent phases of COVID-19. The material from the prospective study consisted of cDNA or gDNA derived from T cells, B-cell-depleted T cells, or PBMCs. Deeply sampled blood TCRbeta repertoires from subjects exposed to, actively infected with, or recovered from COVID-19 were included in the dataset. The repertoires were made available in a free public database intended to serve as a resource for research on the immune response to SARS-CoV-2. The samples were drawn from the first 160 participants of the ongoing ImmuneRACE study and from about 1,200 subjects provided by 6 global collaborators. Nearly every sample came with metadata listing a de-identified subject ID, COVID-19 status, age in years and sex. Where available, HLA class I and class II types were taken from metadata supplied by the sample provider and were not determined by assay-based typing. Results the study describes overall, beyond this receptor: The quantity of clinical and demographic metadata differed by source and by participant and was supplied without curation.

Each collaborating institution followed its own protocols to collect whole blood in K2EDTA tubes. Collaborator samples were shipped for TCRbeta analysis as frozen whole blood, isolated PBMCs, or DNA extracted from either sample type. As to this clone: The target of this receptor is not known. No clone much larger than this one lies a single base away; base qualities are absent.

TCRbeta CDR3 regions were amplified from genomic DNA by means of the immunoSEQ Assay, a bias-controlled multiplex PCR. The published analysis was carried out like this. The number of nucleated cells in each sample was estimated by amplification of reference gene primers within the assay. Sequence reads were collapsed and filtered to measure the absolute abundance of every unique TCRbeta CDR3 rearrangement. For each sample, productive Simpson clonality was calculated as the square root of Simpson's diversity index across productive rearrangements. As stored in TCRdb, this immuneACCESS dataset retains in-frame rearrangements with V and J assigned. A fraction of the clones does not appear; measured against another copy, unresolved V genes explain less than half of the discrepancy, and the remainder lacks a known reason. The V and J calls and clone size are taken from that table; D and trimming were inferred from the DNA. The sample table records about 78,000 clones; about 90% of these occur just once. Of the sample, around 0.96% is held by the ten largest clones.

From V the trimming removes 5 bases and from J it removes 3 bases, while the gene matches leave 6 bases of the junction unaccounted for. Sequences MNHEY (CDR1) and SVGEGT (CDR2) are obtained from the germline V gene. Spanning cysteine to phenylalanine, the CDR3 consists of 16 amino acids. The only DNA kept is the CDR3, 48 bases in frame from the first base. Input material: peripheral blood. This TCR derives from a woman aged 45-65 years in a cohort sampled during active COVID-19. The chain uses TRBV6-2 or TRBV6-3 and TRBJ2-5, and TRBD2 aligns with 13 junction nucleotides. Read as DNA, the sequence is TGTGCCAGCAGTCATCCGGGACTAGCGGGGAAAGAGACCCAGTACTTC. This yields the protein CASSHPGLAGKETQYF.